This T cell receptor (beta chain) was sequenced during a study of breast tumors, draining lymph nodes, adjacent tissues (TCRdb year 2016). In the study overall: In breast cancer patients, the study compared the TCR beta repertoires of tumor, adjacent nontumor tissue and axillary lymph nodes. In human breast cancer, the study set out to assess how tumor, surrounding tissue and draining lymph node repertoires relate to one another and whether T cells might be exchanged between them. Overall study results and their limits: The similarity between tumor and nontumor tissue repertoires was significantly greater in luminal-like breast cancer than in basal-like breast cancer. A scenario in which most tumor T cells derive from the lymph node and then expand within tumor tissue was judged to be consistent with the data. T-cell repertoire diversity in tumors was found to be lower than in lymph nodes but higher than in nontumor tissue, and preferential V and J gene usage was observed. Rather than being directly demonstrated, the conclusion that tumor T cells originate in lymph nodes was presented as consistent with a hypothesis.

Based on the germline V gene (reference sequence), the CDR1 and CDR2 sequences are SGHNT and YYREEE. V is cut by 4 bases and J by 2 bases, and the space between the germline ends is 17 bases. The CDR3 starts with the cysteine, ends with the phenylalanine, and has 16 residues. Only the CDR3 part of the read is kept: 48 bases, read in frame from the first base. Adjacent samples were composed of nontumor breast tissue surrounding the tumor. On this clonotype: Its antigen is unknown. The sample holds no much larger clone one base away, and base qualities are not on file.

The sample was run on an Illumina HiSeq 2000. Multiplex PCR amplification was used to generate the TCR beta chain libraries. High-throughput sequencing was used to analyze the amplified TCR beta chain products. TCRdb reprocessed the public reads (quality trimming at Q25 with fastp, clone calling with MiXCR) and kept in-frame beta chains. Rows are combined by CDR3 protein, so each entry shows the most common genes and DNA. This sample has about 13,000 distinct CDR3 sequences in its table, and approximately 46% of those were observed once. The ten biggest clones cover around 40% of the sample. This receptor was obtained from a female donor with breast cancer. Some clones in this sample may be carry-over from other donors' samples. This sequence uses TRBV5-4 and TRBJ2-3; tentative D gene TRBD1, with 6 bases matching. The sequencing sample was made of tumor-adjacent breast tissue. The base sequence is TGTGCCAGCAGCATTGGGGGCAGACATTACACAGATACGCAGTATTTT. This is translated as CASSIGGRHYTDTQYF.